The present T cell receptor (beta chain) was sequenced within a study of T cell responses to AZD1222 COVID-19 vaccine. A word on this clone: The antigen remains unidentified.

Study-wide results and limits: Possibly, clonal diversity was underestimated; donors were largely white British and included more females. Of the AZD1222 recipients, only five or six were seropositive at baseline. No day 14 peak samples; only post-peak repertoires were characterized.

This CDR3 spans 13 amino acids. V was shortened by 6 bases and J by 4 bases, with 9 bases between the two germline ends. The germline V gene has CDR1 MNHEY and CDR2 SVGAGI. Generated by immunoSEQ multiplex PCR, the TCRdb table keeps only in-frame clones and is missing some. The sample has 95,000 to 150,000 clones; around 87% are singletons. This receptor was taken from an adult in good health. Material: peripheral blood, obtained on day 0 of AZD1222 vaccination. The V call is TRBV6-5, the J call TRBJ2-2, with D possibly being TRBD1 (5 bases). The CDR3 is CASRPGFTGELFF. The CDR3, as DNA: TGTGCCAGCAGACCAGGGTTCACCGGGGAGCTGTTTTTT.